The 12 T cell receptor beta chains listed next were all sequenced from one sample in a study of control samples from healthy donors and cancer patients. TCRdb keeps only in-frame clones here, not all; method: immunoSEQ multiplex PCR. The repertoire holds over 100,000 clones, approximately 90% seen once, with about 16% in the top ten. Material for sequencing was blood. The source is a woman between 45 and 65 years old in good health.

The chain employs TRBV5-1 and TRBJ2-2; 7 nucleotides match TRBD2. CDR3 size: 14 residues. Germline trimming cut 8 bases from V and 4 bases from J; bases unmatched to any gene: 8. The germline CDR1 and CDR2 sequences are SGHRS and YFSETQ. The DNA for the CDR3 is TGCGCCAGTAGTAAGGGCGGGGGCACCGGGGAGCTGTTTTTT. This sequence encodes CASSKGGGTGELFF.

For the CDR3, the DNA is TGTGCCAGCAGCGCAGTGGGACTTAACACTGAAGCTTTCTTT. Encoded protein: CASSAVGLNTEAFF. The gene calls are TRBV9 and TRBJ1-1; weak D call: TRBD1 (5 bases). The germline gives CDR1 SGDLS, CDR2 YYNGEE. This CDR3 is 14 amino acids long. Trimming took off 3 bases at V and 2 bases at J, with 11 bases between the two ends.

This chain joins TRBV30 and TRBJ2-2; D not resolved. CDR3 length: 13 amino acids. Germline CDR1 GTSNPN, CDR2 SVGIG (reference sequence). Trimming shortened V by 4 bases and J by 4 bases, and 10 bases separated the two germline ends. The CDR3 here is CAWTDPFTGELFF. DNA for the CDR3: TGTGCCTGGACCGATCCATTCACCGGGGAGCTGTTTTTT.

The rearrangement uses TRBV13 and TRBJ1-2; D call uncertain. V gave up 4 bases and J gave up 8 bases, with 11 bases separating them. Germline V gene data show CDR1 as PRHDT and CDR2 as FYEKMQ (reference sequence). The CDR3 consists of 12 residues. This CDR3 is CASSSRVGGYTF. Here the CDR3 DNA reads TGTGCCAGCAGCTCTAGGGTGGGCGGCTACACCTTC. The full variable domain, completed using reference TRBV13 and TRBJ1-2, is AAGVIQSPRHLIKEKRETATLKCYPIPRHDTVYWYQQGPGQDPQFLISFYEKMQSDKGSIPDRFSAQQFSDYHSELNMSSLELGDSALYFCASSSRVGGYTFGSGTRLTVV.

The chain has TRBV11-2 and TRBJ2-2; 11 positions agree with TRBD2. J lost 4 bases, V lost 7 bases, and 8 bases had no gene match. The CDR3 is 16 residues long. Germline CDR1 SGHAT, CDR2 FQNNGV. The CDR3 region is CASNPTSGSVTGELFF. CDR3 nucleotides: TGTGCCAGCAACCCTACTAGCGGGAGTGTCACCGGGGAGCTGTTTTTT.

In nucleotides, the CDR3 is TGTGCCAGCAGCTTGCGTTTTGGCTACACCTTC. It yields the protein CASSLRFGYTF. The V gene is TRBV5-5, the J gene TRBJ1-2; no firm D call. The V gene's germline CDR1 is SGHKS and CDR2 YYEKEE (reference sequence). V was pared by 1 base and J by 7 bases, with 5 bases between. This CDR3 is 11 amino acids long.

The chain combines TRBV25-1 with TRBJ2-6, with no clear D. The CDR3 loop spans 16 amino acids. CDR1 and CDR2 (germline): MGHDK, SYGVNS. Trimming pared 3 bases from V and 0 bases from J, leaving 9 bases between. The CDR3, as DNA: TGTGCCAGCAGTGACAGAATGTCCTCTGGGGCCAACGTCCTGACTTTC. Translated: CASSDRMSSGANVLTF.

This chain's CDR3 is CATWGLGWTEAFF. CDR3 in DNA: TGTGCCACCTGGGGACTCGGTTGGACTGAAGCTTTCTTT. This chain joins TRBV19 and TRBJ1-1; the D gene is possibly TRBD1 (5 bases). Between the trimmed V and J ends, which lost 10 bases and 5 bases, there was a span of 17 bases. The germline V gene has CDR1 LNHDA and CDR2 SQIVND (reference sequence). This CDR3 is 13 amino acids long. The full variable domain, with the rest looked up from reference TRBV19 and TRBJ1-1, is DGGITQSPKYLFRKEGQNVTLSCEQNLNHDAMYWYRQDPGQGLRLIYYSQIVNDFQKGDIAEGYSVSREKKESFPLTVTSAQKNPTAFYLCATWGLGWTEAFFGQGTRLTVV.

The rearrangement uses TRBV2 and TRBJ1-5, with D unresolved. The CDR3 sequence is 15 residues long. Looked up from germline, CDR1 is SNHLY and CDR2 is FYNNEI. V was shortened by 3 bases and J by 1 base, with 10 bases between the two germline ends. The CDR3 DNA reads TGTGCCAGCAGTGATTTGGGGTTAAGCAATCAGCCCCAGCATTTT. Translating gives CASSDLGLSNQPQHF.

This chain uses TRBV5-4 with TRBJ1-6, with 7 bases matching TRBD1. The CDR3 contains 14 residues. Germline V gene lookup returns CDR1 SGHNT and CDR2 YYREEE (reference sequence). Germline trimming cut 4 bases from V and 10 bases from J; bases unmatched to any gene: 8. The CDR3 is CASSRGQVGSPLHF. CDR3 coding DNA: TGTGCCAGCAGCCGAGGACAGGTGGGATCACCCCTCCACTTT.

The chain combines TRBV20-1 with TRBJ1-4; maybe TRBD1 (5 bases). Trimming cost V 3 bases and J 7 bases, with 6 bases left between them. Germline values: CDR1 DFQATT, CDR2 SNEGSKA (reference sequence). This CDR3 contains 11 residues. In DNA, the CDR3 is TGCAGTGCTAGCAGGGTTGAAAAACTGTTTTTT. It specifies CSASRVEKLFF.

The CDR3 coding sequence is TGTGCCAGCAGCGGCGAGATGGGACTAGCTTCCACAGATACGCAGTATTTT. Translation gives CASSGEMGLASTDTQYF. The chain combines TRBV7-3 with TRBJ2-3; 9 bases map to TRBD2. J lost 2 bases, V lost 5 bases, and 11 bases had no gene match. The CDR3 loop spans 17 amino acids. Germline V gene sequence: CDR1 SGHTA, CDR2 FQGTGA. Filled out from reference TRBV7-3 and TRBJ2-3, the complete variable domain reads GAGVSQTPSNKVTEKGKYVELRCDPISGHTALYWYRQSLGQGPEFLIYFQGTGAADDSGLPNDRFFAVRPEGSVSTLKIQRTERGDSAVYLCASSGEMGLASTDTQYFGPGTRLTVL.